This T cell receptor beta chain was observed in a study of CD8+CD57+ T cells in acquired aplastic anemia (dated by TCRdb to about 2018). In the study overall: On average, sorted CD4+ and CD8+ cells yielded around 3.1 ug of extracted DNA, with a range of roughly 0.18 to 27.4 ug. CD8+CD57+ expansion was defined as frequency above the mean frequency observed in healthy subjects. The research as a whole found: Roughly 30 CD8+ CDR3 sequences were found to be shared between patients and controls, but these sequences appeared to be highly expressed in patients and within the immunodominant clones of the patients. Between patients and healthy controls, no significant difference in CD8+ Simpson's diversity was found (P=0.060).

Genomic DNA was used as template for profiling of TCR beta VDJ combinations and CDR3 sequences. TCR repertoire sequencing was run on an Illumina HiSeq 2000. On the authors' methods: Repertoires were assessed using TRBV/TRBJ rearrangement plots, CDR3 size and DJ length profiles, and Simpson's diversity index. Whichever DNA sequence was most abundant in the deep sequencing data was defined as the immunodominant clone. CDR3 amino acid sequences were checked for sharing across subjects and were also compared against the VDJdb database and published repertoires. Starting from the raw public reads, TCRdb applied fastp trimming at Q25, assembled clones with MiXCR and retained in-frame beta chains. Rows matching on CDR3 protein sequence are summarized as one entry with the most common DNA and genes. The V and J calls shown here were made by TCRdb, not taken from the authors' results. The sample table records around 150,000 distinct CDR3 sequences; over 70% of these occur just once. The ten biggest clones cover 35% to 60% of the sample.

A note on this clonotype: Its antigen is still unknown. No base quality values were provided; no much bigger clone lies one nucleotide off.

CDR1 and CDR2 were assigned from the germline V gene as SGHDN and FVKESK. V loses 1 base, J loses 4 bases, and the germline ends lie 17 bases apart. The CDR3 runs 17 residues from the cysteine to the phenylalanine. Kept here is only the CDR3 DNA, which spans 51 bases and is read in frame from base 1. Flow cytometry had shown CD8+CD57+ cell expansion in the patients selected for sequencing. All patients had severe acquired aplastic anemia diagnosed by International Study of Aplastic Anemia and Agranulocytosis and Camitta criteria. No patient had received any therapy when blood was sampled. The study deep-sequenced TCR repertoires of sorted CD4+ and CD8+ blood T cells from severe aplastic anemia patients and healthy subjects. Patients were enrolled in the USA under clinicaltrials.gov protocols 00001620, 01623167, 00001397, 00071045, 00081523 and 00961064. Ficoll-Paque density gradient centrifugation was used to isolate peripheral blood mononuclear cells. CD4+ and CD8+ T cells were sorted by FACS or magnetic beads before DNA extraction.

The source of this sequence is a human donor with aplastic anemia. This sequence uses TRBV14 and TRBJ2-1, with a tentative D gene TRBD1 over 5 matching bases. Source material: sorted CD4+, CD8+, or CD8+CD57+ T cells (not recorded which) from PBMCs. The encoded CDR3 is CASSQGRWGIGYNEQFF. The DNA is TGTGCCAGCAGCCAAGGTCGGTGGGGCATAGGGTACAATGAGCAGTTCTTC. The full variable domain, completed from the reference TRBV14 and TRBJ2-1 proteins outside the CDR3, reads EAGVTQFPSHSVIEKGQTVTLRCDPISGHDNLYWYRRVMGKEIKFLLHFVKESKQDESGMPNNRFLAERTGGTYSTLKVQPAELEDSGVYFCASSQGRWGIGYNEQFFGPGTRLTVL.